This TCR beta chain appears in the sequencing data of a study of human T cells and chemical hapten exposure (dated by TCRdb to the early 2020s). Notes on the research overall: For sensitization, 2% DPC in acetone was applied to a 2 cm by 2 cm area of upper inner arm skin. In alopecia patients, the study followed how the peripheral blood TCR repertoire changed in vivo over primary and secondary sensitization to diphenylcyclopropenone (DPC), a hapten. The patient cohort, mostly female, included alopecia areata with under or over 50% scalp involvement, alopecia totalis and alopecia universalis. Patch testing was performed on the upper back with Finn chambers containing 0.01% DPC, and the patch tests were scored after 6 days according to International Contact Dermatitis Research Group standards. Patient blood was sampled pre-sensitization (week 0) and at 2, 6 and about 24 weeks after DPC sensitization. Throughout the approximately 22-week study period, patients were also given weekly therapeutic DPC doses on the scalp. The libraries were sequenced as a pool, and the TCR yield per sample differed mostly because of small variations in library volumes within the pool. Under 30 alopecia patients gave blood for TCR sequencing at one to four time points (pre-sensitization, 2, 6 and 24 weeks). The paper as a whole reports these results and caveats: Because every patient had alopecia, a presumed autoimmune disease, the patients' immune response might differ from that of healthy individuals. A positive correlation was found between the number of PT1 expanded TCRs and patch test score, with significance reached at thresholds 8, 16 and 32 but not 4. No change with DPC sensitization was found in the number of TCRs above 1 in 1000 frequency, and no evidence of global repertoire structure alterations was found. Compared with pre-sensitization or healthy control sets, expanded TCRs formed significantly more large CDR3 similarity clusters, which is consistent with antigen-driven responses. Repeated subsampling changed both the strength of the expansion versus patch-test correlation and the threshold at which that correlation became significant.

For this clonotype: Its antigen remains unidentified. Base qualities are not recorded, but no much larger clone differs from it by a single base.

What the time point label conveys for this sample: patch test 2, 6 weeks after DPC sensitization. The intended sense of this specimen's treatment or condition label: therapeutic diphenylcyclopropenone sensitization with weekly scalp DPC. Blood at each patch-test visit was drawn before the patch test was applied. To be eligible, patients had to be aged 18 to 70, diagnosed with alopecia and judged suitable for DPC therapy, while pregnant patients were excluded. Total RNA was extracted from unfractionated whole blood that had been collected in Tempus Blood RNA tubes. CDR1 and CDR2, looked up from the germline V gene (reference sequence), are SEHNR and FQNEAQ. Relative to germline, V is missing 1 base and J is missing 5 bases, with 5 bases of the junction outside any gene match. Inclusive of the bounding cysteine and phenylalanine, the CDR3 is 14 residues long. Here the CDR3 DNA is all that survives: 42 bases in frame from base 1.

Library construction relied on RACE. TCRdb records NextSeq 500 as the sequencer. During library preparation, unique molecular identifiers were attached to individual cDNA molecules so that TCRs could be counted quantitatively and reproducibly. Each blood RNA sample was used to sequence both TCR alpha and TCR beta chains. The paper's processing steps were these. Samples had a median of roughly 87,000 TCRs, with a range from about 20,000 to 690,600. V, J and CDR3 annotation of the TCR reads was carried out using the Decombinator software suite. For PS versus PT1 abundance plots, all samples were subsampled to the same number of TCRs (28,000). TCRs were defined as expanded if absent before sensitization and observed at least eight times at the 2-week time point. The public reads were reprocessed in TCRdb via fastp at Q25 and MiXCR, keeping in-frame beta chains. Rows are combined by CDR3 protein, so each entry shows the most common genes and DNA. The V and J calls come from TCRdb's annotation, not from the publication. The sample has 110,000 to 150,000 distinct CDR3 sequences on record, roughly 10% of them singletons. The top ten hold around 1.4% of the sample.

Source: whole blood, taken in connection with sensitization to the hapten diphenylcyclopropenone (DPC). This chain joins TRBV7-9 to TRBJ2-7; TRBD2 matches 7 bases in the middle. This receptor was obtained from a woman aged 50 to 65 with alopecia areata. Some clones in this sample may be carry-over from other donors' samples. The nucleotide sequence is TGTGCCAGCAGCTTAGGGGACTACCTCCACGAGCAGTACTTC. This encodes CASSLGDYLHEQYF.